This passage covers 27 T cell receptor beta chains from one sample sequenced in a study of T cells expressing NK-cell markers. TCRdb reprocessed the 5' RACE reads, keeping one entry per CDR3 protein, no DNA. The clone table shows some 280,000 distinct CDR3 sequences, with the ten largest holding about 0.39%. The sample comprised blood T cells: a sorted CD56 or NKG2C T cell subset, CD4+ or CD8+ T cells, or bulk PBMC T cells (not recorded which). Every receptor here comes from a man between 18 and 35 years old in good health.

The chain couples TRBV3-1 to TRBJ2-7. The germline CDR1 and CDR2 sequences are LGHDT and YNNKEL (reference sequence). The CDR3 has 15 amino acids. The CDR3 sequence: CASSQVARLSYEQYF.

The V and J genes are TRBV7-9 and TRBJ1-5. The CDR3 spans 12 residues. Germline CDR1 and CDR2: SEHNR and FQNEAQ (reference sequence). The CDR3 spells CASSSGTGPQHF.

The chain joins TRBV6-5 to TRBJ1-1. The germline gives CDR1 MNHEY, CDR2 SVGAGI. This CDR3 spans 14 amino acids. The CDR3 reads CASSLWEGDTEAFF.

The rearrangement uses TRBV7-9 and TRBJ2-1; the D gene TCRdb calls, TRBD2, cannot be checked with no DNA. The CDR3 consists of 17 residues. CDR1 and CDR2 (germline): SEHNR, FQNEAQ (reference sequence). CDR3: CASSSLWPSGRNDEQFF. The whole variable domain, remainder taken from reference TRBV7-9 and TRBJ2-1, is DTGVSQNPRHKITKRGQNVTFRCDPISEHNRLYWYRQTLGQGPEFLTYFQNEAQLEKSRLLSDRFSAERPKGSFSTLEIQRTEQGDSAMYLCASSSLWPSGRNDEQFFGPGTRLTVL.

The chain carries TRBV20-1 and TRBJ2-1; TCRdb names TRBD2, which stays unverified in the absence of DNA. The germline CDR1 and CDR2 sequences are DFQATT and SNEGSKA (reference sequence). The CDR3 is made up of 14 amino acids. CDR3 amino acids: CSASIGLGDNEQFF.

This chain uses TRBV12-3 or TRBV12-4 with TRBJ2-1; lacking DNA, the TRBD1 call made by TCRdb goes unchecked. The CDR3 runs 15 residues. The CDR3: CASSRLGRGDDEQFF.

V usage is TRBV6-4 and J usage is TRBJ1-2; without DNA, the TCRdb call of TRBD1 cannot be checked. CDR3 length: 14 residues. CDR1 MRHNA and CDR2 SNTAGT come from the germline V gene. The CDR3 sequence is CASRNSAANYGYTF.

This chain links TRBV15 with TRBJ2-3; TCRdb's assignment of TRBD2 cannot be checked, as there is no DNA. Germline CDR1 is LNHNV and CDR2 is YYDKDF (reference sequence). This CDR3 comprises 16 residues. The CDR3 sequence: CATSSPGLAVTDTQYF.

The chain links TRBV4-2 to TRBJ2-7. The CDR3 sequence is 13 residues long. Germline-derived CDR1 and CDR2 are LGHNA and YNFKEQ. CDR3 amino acids: CASSQDYPYEQYF.

The J gene is TRBJ2-3, the V gene TRBV11-2; the D call of TRBD1 rests on TCRdb alone, since no DNA is present to check it. This CDR3 has 16 residues. Germline V gives CDR1 SGHAT, CDR2 FQNNGV. The CDR3 protein is CASSSLRGRTTNTQYF. Looking up the rest from reference TRBV11-2 and TRBJ2-3 gives the full variable domain: EAGVAQSPRYKIIEKRQSVAFWCNPISGHATLYWYQQILGQGPKLLIQFQNNGVVDDSQLPKDRFSAERLKGVDSTLKIQPAKLEDSAVYLCASSSLRGRTTNTQYFGPGTRLTVL.

The chain uses TRBV7-3 and TRBJ2-1; TCRdb reports TRBD1, a call that lacks DNA to check it against. This CDR3 has 13 amino acids. Germline values: CDR1 SGHTA, CDR2 FQGTGA. Here the CDR3 reads CASSFDRGDEQFF.

The rearrangement joins TRBV12-3 or TRBV12-4 to TRBJ2-1. This CDR3 is 15 amino acids long. CDR3 region: CASSHSSRAYNEQFF.

The chain couples TRBV3-1 to TRBJ2-5. The CDR3 is made up of 16 amino acids. The germline CDR1 and CDR2 sequences are LGHDT and YNNKEL (reference sequence). The CDR3 spells CASSQQVVRWQETQYF.

The genes are TRBV2 and TRBJ2-1; TCRdb's D gene call, TRBD2, goes unchecked for lack of DNA. In germline, CDR1 is SNHLY, CDR2 FYNNEI. The CDR3 has 16 residues. CDR3 residues: CASSEAHSGSWNEQFF.

The gene calls are TRBV12-3 or TRBV12-4 and TRBJ2-5; without DNA, the TCRdb call of TRBD1 cannot be checked. CDR3 length: 15 residues. The CDR3: CASSARIGPGETQYF.

The genes are TRBV12-3 or TRBV12-4 and TRBJ2-3; TCRdb indicates TRBD2, and absent DNA this call remains unverified. There are 16 residues in the CDR3. The CDR3 reads CASSGGCLLQVDTQYF.

The chain carries TRBV7-2 and TRBJ1-2. CDR3 length: 17 amino acids. Per the germline V gene, CDR1 is SGHTA and CDR2 is FQGNSA. The CDR3 sequence is CASSFASGGTASYGYTF. Supplemented by reference TRBV7-2 and TRBJ1-2, the full variable domain reads GAGVSQSPSNKVTEKGKDVELRCDPISGHTALYWYRQSLGQGLEFLIYFQGNSAPDKSGLPSDRFSAERTGGSVSTLTIQRTQQEDSAVYLCASSFASGGTASYGYTFGSGTRLTVV.

The chain recombines TRBV6-5 with TRBJ2-2. The CDR3 totals 14 residues. CDR1 and CDR2 (germline): MNHEY, SVGAGI. The CDR3 protein is CASSPDKNTGELFF.

CDR3 amino acids: CASSAGQTTGELFF. The chain recombines TRBV11-2 with TRBJ2-2; TCRdb selects TRBD1, and the lack of DNA leaves this call unchecked. The CDR3 extends over 14 amino acids. The germline V gene has CDR1 SGHAT and CDR2 FQNNGV.

The chain carries TRBV28 and TRBJ1-4; TCRdb outputs TRBD1, but without DNA this stays unchecked. The germline CDR1 and CDR2 sequences are MDHEN and SYDVKM. This CDR3 spans 13 amino acids. The CDR3 sequence is CASRGPSREKLFF.

The V call is TRBV5-1, the J call TRBJ1-6. Per germline, CDR1 SGHRS and CDR2 YFSETQ. The CDR3 extends over 15 amino acids. The CDR3 sequence: CASSSQGRAASPLHF.

The V gene is TRBV27, the J gene TRBJ2-3; the D call from TCRdb, TRBD2, cannot be confirmed without DNA. CDR1 is MNHEY, CDR2 SMNVEV, per germline (reference sequence). The CDR3 has 17 residues. The CDR3 protein is CASSHTSLAGAPDTQYF.

The genes are TRBV6-5 and TRBJ1-6; TCRdb outputs TRBD1, but without DNA this stays unchecked. CDR1 and CDR2 from the germline V gene are MNHEY and SVGAGI. The CDR3 extends over 17 amino acids. The CDR3 is CASSYSKDDRDNSPLHF.

V is TRBV4-2 and J is TRBJ2-7; TCRdb's assignment of TRBD2 cannot be checked, as there is no DNA. Germline CDR1 and CDR2: LGHNA and YNFKEQ. The CDR3 has 14 residues. This CDR3 reads CASSQDFLGIRSVF.

This chain connects TRBV6-5 to TRBJ2-1. Germline V lookup: CDR1 MNHEY, CDR2 SVGAGI. The CDR3 runs to 15 residues. CDR3 protein: CASSYSRQTPNEQFF.

The chain carries TRBV29-1 and TRBJ2-7; the D call from TCRdb, TRBD1, cannot be confirmed without DNA. CDR1 SQVTM and CDR2 ANQGSEA come from the germline V gene. CDR3 size: 12 residues. The CDR3 spells CSAYRGPYEQYF.

The chain is built from TRBV7-4 and TRBJ2-5; TCRdb returns TRBD2, unconfirmable since there is no DNA. Looked up from germline, CDR1 is SGHVT and CDR2 is SQSDAQ. The length of the CDR3 is 19 residues. This CDR3 is CASSSGAGLEFGKQETQYF. Filled out from reference TRBV7-4 and TRBJ2-5, the complete variable domain reads GAGVSQSPRYKVAKRGRDVALRCDSISGHVTLYWYRQTLGQGSEVLTYSQSDAQRDKSGRPSGRFSAERPERSVSTLKIQRTEQGDSAVYLCASSSGAGLEFGKQETQYFGPGTRLLVL.